The T cell receptor (beta chain) under discussion was sequenced for a study of early T cells in non-severe SARS-CoV-2 infection. Looking at the study overall: Unsorted whole-blood RNA was sequenced in bulk, leaving chains unpaired.

Germline V CDR1 and CDR2: KGHSH, LQKENI. Losses at the gene ends were 6 bases for V and 0 bases for J; bases not matched to a gene: 3. This CDR3 is 15 amino acids long. TCRdb recomputed calls from the 5' RACE reads with MiXCR, one row per CDR3 protein. The data contain some 100,000 distinct CDR3 sequences, about 15% of them seen just once; the ten biggest clones take up approximately 0.5%. Study-wide results and limits: Anti-spike CD8 responses were favored in VDJdb matching, and private and CD4 specificities were missed.

About this clonotype itself: The antigen remains undetermined.

The receptor's source is an adult who was a healthcare worker with PCR-confirmed SARS-CoV-2 infection or an uninfected control (not recorded which). The V call is TRBV18, the J call TRBJ2-2; TRBD1 matches at 8 bases. Source material: whole blood. The CDR3 here is CASSPGGPNTGELFF. The CDR3 DNA follows: TGTGCCAGCTCGCCAGGGGGCCCGAACACCGGGGAGCTGTTTTTT.